These T cell receptor beta chains were read from a single sample in a study of a mutant IDH1 vaccine in newly diagnosed glioma. Method: immunoSEQ multiplex PCR; TCRdb's copy keeps in-frame clones and lacks some. The sample records approximately 61,000 clones, roughly 79% being singletons. No antigen has been assigned to these receptors. The material sequenced was PBMCs, taken from a glioma patient whose treatment included an IDH1 peptide vaccine. These receptors all stem from a man aged 40-50 years with glioma. The conserved cysteine and the conserved F or W are not part of the CDR3 here. Expanded clones get a size class; other rows say once, few or many, or leave the size out.

v_call,clone_size,j_call,cdr3_aa
TRBV9,.,TRBJ2-3,ASSVTSGKLPDTQY
TRBV19,.,TRBJ2-1,ASSTRTSGGSNEQF
TRBV2,.,TRBJ2-7,ASSARQNQEQY
TRBV5-6,.,TRBJ2-7,ASSQMTGGTYEQY
TRBV11-2,once,TRBJ2-1,ASSTTTYNEQF
TRBV7-8,once,TRBJ1-1,ASSLRNRGAVFTEAF
TRBV7-9,.,TRBJ1-2,ASSLLASQLDGYT
TRBV7-9,.,TRBJ1-2,ASSAWDRAGYGYT
TRBV19,.,TRBJ1-3,ASTQVAAHFTATPGNTIY
TRBV29-1,.,TRBJ2-7,SVELESDRSSYEQY
TRBV27,once,TRBJ2-7,ASSSSGGSGAYEQY
TRBV5-4,.,TRBJ2-6,ASSTLKGGSGANVLT
TRBV4-2,.,TRBJ1-6,ASSQGSDRDNSPLH
TRBV6-5,.,TRBJ2-1,ASSSTAYNEQF
TRBV10-3,once,TRBJ2-1,AISPRNLAGINEQF
TRBV28,few,TRBJ1-1,ASDPGPLNTEAF
TRBV5-4,.,TRBJ2-6,ASRNSGANVLT
TRBV12-2,.,TRBJ1-1,ASRLGNRGGGSRVVAF
TRBV9,.,TRBJ2-1,ASSVLSGSSYNEQF
TRBV14,.,TRBJ2-1,ASSFKPGTFPNEQF
TRBV19,.,TRBJ2-5,ASSIDDLAGGRQY
TRBV7-2,few,TRBJ2-3,ASSLIASGRAVGTDTQY
TRBV19,.,TRBJ2-5,ASSIDRRGTETQY
TRBV7-2,.,TRBJ1-5,ASSLGINGNQPQH
TRBV5-5,.,TRBJ1-1,ASSLFASGGPEAF
TRBV7-2,.,TRBJ1-2,ASSYGGYYGYT
TRBV30,.,TRBJ1-2,AWIGDREHGYT
TRBV28,few,TRBJ2-6,ATLSSGLGTGANVLT
TRBV6-6,once,TRBJ1-5,ASRGQGLNQPQH
TRBV6-6,.,TRBJ1-1,ASSYTDSEAF
TRBV2,few,TRBJ1-2,ASSKGQFYGYT
TRBV7-6,once,TRBJ2-3,ASSQKVRESTDTQY
TRBV19,.,TRBJ1-2,ASSPPGTGGHYGYT
TRBV19,.,TRBJ2-7,ASGQAVSYEQY
TRBV6-1,.,TRBJ2-2,ASSGSGTGASGELF
TRBV5-6,.,TRBJ2-3,ASNLDLAGTDTQY
TRBV9,.,TRBJ2-4,ASSVSQGVENIQY
TRBV2,.,TRBJ2-3,ASKVTDTQY
TRBV6-4,.,TRBJ2-1,ASSDRGAIDEQF
TRBV7-2,.,TRBJ2-2,ASSGGRGTGELF
TRBV6-6,.,TRBJ1-2,ASSYDRANYGYT
TRBV4-3,.,TRBJ2-5,ASSQQLPETQY
TRBV9,.,TRBJ2-4,ASSVGTLGGNIQY
TRBV19,.,TRBJ1-5,ASSYRGRANQPQH